Listed here is a single TCR beta chain. Other DNA sequences in this specimen translate into the identical CDR3. The sample belongs to a study of shared clonotypes between healthy human individuals. Using immunoSEQ multiplex PCR, the repertoire was profiled, and TCRdb retains in-frame clones only, with some absent. The data show a few million clones, with roughly 92% seen just once and around 0.14% held by the top ten. CDR1 and CDR2 from the germline V gene are SGHTA and FQGNSA. Trimming removed 3 bases at V and 1 base at J, with 10 bases between. The CDR3 extends over 15 amino acids. The sequencing sample was made of naive CD4+ T cells sorted from blood. The subset denotes: CD45RA+ positively selected. The receptor was derived from a man aged 18 to 29 in good health. The chain links TRBV7-2 to TRBJ2-1; D assignment may be TRBD1 or TRBD2 (6 bases each). The CDR3 protein is CASSFGGGSYNEQFF. The CDR3 region has the DNA TGTGCCAGCAGCTTTGGAGGGGGGTCCTACAATGAGCAGTTCTTC.